Listed here are 30 T cell receptor beta chains from one sample, sequenced in a study of control samples from healthy donors and cancer patients. Sequencing was performed with immunoSEQ multiplex PCR; in TCRdb, only in-frame clones are kept and a portion is missing. The sample contains fewer than 200,000 clones, over 85% of which appear only once. Sequenced material: blood. The source is a man aged 25 to 40 in good health.

The chain employs TRBV11-1 and TRBJ1-6; 7 nucleotides align to TRBD1. This CDR3 comprises 15 residues. V shed 5 bases, J shed 7 bases, and the junction held 8 bases outside the gene matches. Germline values: CDR1 SGHAT, CDR2 FQDESV (reference sequence). CDR3 bases: TGTGCCAGCAGCCCCTCCGAGGGGGCCAATTCACCCCTCCACTTT. It codes for CASSPSEGANSPLHF.

The rearrangement uses TRBV15 and TRBJ1-5, with D unclear. The V and J ends lost 2 bases and 4 bases respectively, with 3 bases between them. The CDR3 covers 12 residues. In germline, CDR1 is LNHNV, CDR2 YYDKDF (reference sequence). The CDR3 spells CATSRPNQPQHF. CDR3 coding DNA: TGTGCCACCAGCAGACCAAATCAGCCCCAGCATTTT. Complete variable domain (other parts from reference TRBV15 and TRBJ1-5): DAMVIQNPRYQVTQFGKPVTLSCSQTLNHNVMYWYQQKSSQAPKLLFHYYDKDFNNEADTPDNFQSRRPNTSFCFLDIRSPGLGDTAMYLCATSRPNQPQHFGDGTRLSIL.

The chain joins TRBV19 to TRBJ1-2, with TRBD1 identical over 10 bases. From germline, CDR1 is LNHDA and CDR2 SQIVND (reference sequence). Trimming at V came to 8 bases and at J to 8 bases, leaving 8 bases not matched to a gene. The CDR3 loop spans 13 amino acids. CDR3 in amino acids: CASSRQGAWGYTF. The DNA of the CDR3 is TGTGCCAGTTCTCGACAGGGGGCCTGGGGCTACACCTTC.

The rearrangement uses TRBV6-5 and TRBJ2-1; 11 nucleotides match TRBD1. Trimming cost V 0 bases and J 5 bases; bases outside gene matches: 3. The CDR3 has 16 amino acids. Germline V CDR1 and CDR2: MNHEY, SVGAGI. The CDR3: CASSYSPGQGDNEQFF. The DNA for the CDR3 is TGTGCCAGCAGTTACTCCCCGGGACAGGGGGACAATGAGCAGTTCTTC.

The chain carries TRBV10-3 and TRBJ2-6; D gene ambiguous. The CDR3 length is 14 residues. In germline, CDR1 is ENHRY, CDR2 SYGVKD. The V end was cut by 6 bases, the J end by 0 bases, with 6 bases between. CDR3 residues: CAISQSSGANVLTF. As DNA, the CDR3 is TGTGCCATCAGCCAAAGCTCTGGGGCCAACGTCCTGACTTTC.

This rearrangement joins TRBV7-9 to TRBJ1-6; D not certain. V lost 3 bases to trimming and J lost 10 bases, with 19 bases between them. The CDR3 loop spans 16 amino acids. Per the germline V gene, CDR1 is SEHNR and CDR2 is FQNEAQ (reference sequence). CDR3 coding DNA: TGTGCCAGCAGCTTCCGGGATCTCTTCCCTCTGTCACCCCTCCACTTT. This translates into CASSFRDLFPLSPLHF.

This chain connects TRBV5-1 to TRBJ1-6, with 9 bases aligning to TRBD1. The CDR3 has 14 amino acids. The V gene's germline CDR1 is SGHRS and CDR2 YFSETQ. V was pared by 0 bases and J by 10 bases, with 2 bases of the junction left unmatched. CDR3 sequence reads: CASSLDGQGSPLHF. As DNA, the CDR3 is TGCGCCAGCAGCTTGGACGGACAGGGGTCACCCCTCCACTTT.

This chain uses TRBV7-2 with TRBJ2-1; unclear D gene. V lost 6 bases and J lost 5, with 8 bases in between. The CDR3 has 12 amino acids. Germline V gives CDR1 SGHTA, CDR2 FQGNSA. CDR3 bases: TGTGCCAGCAGTCAAAGTGACAATGAGCAGTTCTTC. Amino acid sequence: CASSQSDNEQFF.

This clone has just one count. This chain connects TRBV30 to TRBJ1-5; D gene uncertain. V was pared by 0 bases and J by 7 bases, with 10 bases between. The germline V gene encodes CDR1 GTSNPN and CDR2 SVGIG (reference sequence). CDR3 length equals 13 residues. This CDR3 is CAWSVYQGQPQHF. The CDR3 nucleotides read TGTGCCTGGAGTGTATACCAAGGGCAGCCCCAGCATTTT.

This clone was seen just once. The chain carries TRBV12-5 and TRBJ1-1, with 7 bases lining up with TRBD1. This CDR3 has 13 amino acids. The germline CDR1 and CDR2 sequences are LGHNT and FRNRAP. J was trimmed by 7 bases and V by 7 bases; bases with no gene match: 9. The CDR3 reads CASEATGMNEAFF. Here the CDR3 DNA reads TGTGCTAGTGAAGCGACAGGGATGAATGAAGCTTTCTTT.

J is TRBJ2-1 and V is TRBV5-1; TRBD1 might be the D (6 bases). This CDR3 contains 14 residues. The ends were cut back, 4 bases at V and 4 bases at J, with 12 bases in the middle. Germline values: CDR1 SGHRS, CDR2 YFSETQ. The CDR3 is CASSRDNPYNEQFF. The CDR3 coding sequence is TGCGCCAGCAGCCGGGACAATCCTTACAATGAGCAGTTCTTC.

The J gene is TRBJ2-2, the V gene TRBV7-6; D uncertain. The germline CDR1 and CDR2 sequences are SGHVS and FNYEAQ. Trimming took 5 bases from V and 7 from J, leaving 17 bases between them. This CDR3 comprises 15 residues. The CDR3 nucleotides are TGTGCCAGCAGCCATAGCCGTACTAAGCTCGGGGAGCTGTTTTTT. As protein: CASSHSRTKLGELFF.

The chain employs TRBV4-2 and TRBJ1-1; possible D gene TRBD1, 5 bases. The CDR3 runs to 13 residues. Germline CDR1 and CDR2: LGHNA and YNFKEQ. Trimming took 8 bases from V and 5 from J, leaving 15 bases between them. CDR3 bases: TGTGCCAGCGGGTCACGGGGGGGAACTGAAGCTTTCTTT. Its translation is CASGSRGGTEAFF.

V gene TRBV5-6 combines with J gene TRBJ2-7; the D is unclear. V gave up 5 bases and J gave up 10 bases, with 16 bases separating them. Germline lookup yields CDR1 SGHDT and CDR2 YYEEEE. This CDR3 is 12 amino acids long. CDR3 protein: CASSQVPAEQYF. CDR3 DNA: TGTGCCAGCAGTCAGGTACCGGCGGAACAGTACTTC.

This chain's CDR3 is CASSTQVTNEKLFF. Written as DNA, the CDR3 is TGTGCCAGCAGTACCCAGGTTACTAATGAAAAACTGTTTTTT. The chain joins TRBV6-5 to TRBJ1-4; D gene ambiguous. The CDR3 loop spans 14 amino acids. V shed 5 bases and J shed 2 bases, with 9 bases lying between them. Germline V gene lookup returns CDR1 MNHEY and CDR2 SVGAGI.

The chain is built from TRBV19 and TRBJ1-2; the match to TRBD1 covers 7 bases. The CDR3 totals 12 residues. The germline V gene has CDR1 LNHDA and CDR2 SQIVND (reference sequence). Trimming at V came to 7 bases and at J to 5 bases, leaving 4 bases not matched to a gene. The CDR3 region is CASNGRGYGYTF. DNA of the CDR3: TGTGCCAGTAATGGCAGGGGGTATGGCTACACCTTC.

The CDR3 bases are TGTGCCAGCAGCTTAAAAGGTATTTGGGGTCGGAACACTGAAGCTTTCTTT. Translated, it gives CASSLKGIWGRNTEAFF. The chain joins TRBV7-2 to TRBJ1-1, with D unresolved. V lost 2 bases, J lost 1 base, and 17 bases lay in between. Germline V gene sequence: CDR1 SGHTA, CDR2 FQGNSA. The CDR3 is 17 residues long.

The CDR3 region has the DNA TGTGCCAGCAGTTTATCCCAGACAGTTTACAATGAGCAGTTCTTC. This sequence encodes CASSLSQTVYNEQFF. This chain links TRBV27 with TRBJ2-1; the D gene is possibly TRBD1 (5 bases). The CDR3 consists of 15 residues. CDR1 and CDR2 (germline): MNHEY, SMNVEV (reference sequence). Trimming left V 0 bases short and J 4 bases short, with 10 bases between.

The chain has TRBV7-2 and TRBJ1-5; possible D gene TRBD1, 5 bases. V lost 6 bases and J 7 bases, leaving 19 bases between the germline ends. This CDR3 has 15 amino acids. In germline, CDR1 is SGHTA, CDR2 FQGNSA. CDR3: CASSLRGGGAQPQHF. In DNA, the CDR3 is TGTGCCAGCAGTCTACGGGGCGGGGGAGCCCAGCCCCAGCATTTT.

This chain joins TRBV7-9 and TRBJ2-5, with D perhaps TRBD2 (6 bases). This CDR3 has 15 amino acids. V was trimmed by 0 bases and J by 1 base, leaving 9 bases between them. CDR1 is SEHNR, CDR2 FQNEAQ, per germline (reference sequence). Here the CDR3 reads CASSLAGLFQETQYF. The CDR3 DNA reads TGTGCCAGCAGCTTAGCCGGACTATTCCAAGAGACCCAGTACTTC. Based on the CDR3 plus reference TRBV7-9 and TRBJ2-5, the full variable domain is DTGVSQNPRHKITKRGQNVTFRCDPISEHNRLYWYRQTLGQGPEFLTYFQNEAQLEKSRLLSDRFSAERPKGSFSTLEIQRTEQGDSAMYLCASSLAGLFQETQYFGPGTRLLVL.

The chain uses TRBV11-2 and TRBJ2-3; TRBD2 might be the D (6 bases). The CDR3 consists of 15 residues. The germline CDR1 and CDR2 sequences are SGHAT and FQNNGV. The germline V and J ends were trimmed by 3 bases and 0 bases, with 10 bases remaining between them. The CDR3 here is CASSFNGGSTDTQYF. Here the CDR3 DNA reads TGTGCCAGCAGCTTTAACGGGGGTAGCACAGATACGCAGTATTTT.

The chain has TRBV5-4 and TRBJ1-3; unclear D gene. Germline V gene sequence: CDR1 SGHNT, CDR2 YYREEE (reference sequence). The length of the CDR3 is 14 residues. The V gene lost 0 bases and the J gene lost 0 bases, with 4 bases spanning the gap. CDR3 region: CASSLDSSGNTIYF. The CDR3 DNA sequence: TGTGCCAGCAGCTTGGACTCCTCTGGAAACACCATATATTTT.

A few counts support this clone. This chain links TRBV2 with TRBJ1-5, with D perhaps matching TRBD1 (6 bases). Germline V gene sequence: CDR1 SNHLY, CDR2 FYNNEI. CDR3 length: 14 residues. V was shortened by 8 bases and J by 0 bases, with 11 bases between the two germline ends. The DNA for the CDR3 is TGTGCCAGCCGCGGACAGAATAGCAATCAGCCCCAGCATTTT. It translates to CASRGQNSNQPQHF.

The chain couples TRBV10-3 to TRBJ2-2; 13 bases fit TRBD2. Looked up from germline, CDR1 is ENHRY and CDR2 is SYGVKD. Unmatched junction bases numbered 9, after V lost 5 bases and J lost 0 bases. The CDR3 runs to 19 residues. The CDR3 DNA is TGTGCCATCAGTCCTCTGGGACTAGCGGGAAGCGCGAACACCGGGGAGCTGTTTTTT. It is translated as CAISPLGLAGSANTGELFF.

The V and J genes are TRBV11-2 and TRBJ1-1; D may be TRBD1 (6 bases). This CDR3 comprises 16 residues. V dropped 6 bases and J dropped 7 bases, with 24 bases sitting between them. Germline values: CDR1 SGHAT, CDR2 FQNNGV. CDR3 amino acids: CASSSAGAAQPNEAFF. The CDR3 DNA reads TGTGCCAGCAGTTCGGCGGGGGCGGCCCAACCCAATGAAGCTTTCTTT.

The gene calls are TRBV4-3 and TRBJ2-3; 10 positions match TRBD2. The length of the CDR3 is 17 residues. Germline V gene sequence: CDR1 LGHNA, CDR2 YSLEER. V was clipped by 1 base and J by 3 bases; unmatched bases: 7. The CDR3 coding sequence is TGCGCCAGCAGCCAAGCTGGTAGCGGGAGGAATACAGATACGCAGTATTTT. Translated, it gives CASSQAGSGRNTDTQYF.

The chain combines TRBV4-1 with TRBJ1-4; D may be TRBD1 (5 bases). CDR3 length: 16 residues. The germline CDR1 and CDR2 sequences are MGHRA and YSYEKL. Trimming shortened V by 0 bases and J by 4 bases, and 12 bases separated the two germline ends. The CDR3 sequence is CASSQEGDSLNEKLFF. CDR3 nucleotides: TGCGCCAGCAGCCAAGAGGGGGACTCTCTTAATGAAAAACTGTTTTTT.

J is TRBJ1-1 and V is TRBV19; D call uncertain. This CDR3 has 14 amino acids. Looked up from germline, CDR1 is LNHDA and CDR2 is SQIVND (reference sequence). Trimming left V 7 bases short and J 0 bases short, with 12 bases between. CDR3 bases: TGTGCCAGTATTAATAGGGTCTTGAACACTGAAGCTTTCTTT. It encodes CASINRVLNTEAFF.

Of note for this clone: This same CDR3 is encoded by further DNA sequences in the sample. This rearrangement joins TRBV5-1 to TRBJ2-1, with a tentative D call TRBD2 (7 bases). The CDR3 has 15 amino acids. V lost 2 bases, J lost 0 bases, and 9 bases lay in between. Germline loops: CDR1 SGHRS, CDR2 YFSETQ. The CDR3 nucleotides read TGCGCCAGCAGCTTAGGGGGGGGCTCCTACAATGAGCAGTTCTTC. This codes for CASSLGGGSYNEQFF.

The J gene is TRBJ2-7, the V gene TRBV7-3; D remains ambiguous. Germline V gives CDR1 SGHTA, CDR2 FQGTGA. Trimming removed 3 bases from V and 1 base from J, with 7 bases in between. The length of the CDR3 is 13 residues. The CDR3 region is CASSFQNSYEQYF. In nucleotides, the CDR3 is TGTGCCAGCAGCTTCCAGAATTCCTACGAGCAGTACTTC. Based on the CDR3 plus reference TRBV7-3 and TRBJ2-7, the full variable domain is GAGVSQTPSNKVTEKGKYVELRCDPISGHTALYWYRQSLGQGPEFLIYFQGTGAADDSGLPNDRFFAVRPEGSVSTLKIQRTERGDSAVYLCASSFQNSYEQYFGPGTRLTVT.